Presented here are 26 T cell receptor beta chains from one specimen sequenced in a study of blood T cell repertoires in COVID-19. The protocol was immunoSEQ multiplex PCR, while the TCRdb copy is restricted to in-frame clones and leaves out a portion. The sample holds 110,000 to 150,000 clones, 87% seen once. Sequencing was performed on PBMCs or T cells enriched from blood (not recorded which). These receptors all come from a man aged 60-69 years who had recovered from COVID-19.

A remark on this clone: The sample has other DNA sequences that encode this CDR3 too. The rearrangement joins TRBV7-2 to TRBJ1-4, with a possible D match to TRBD1 (5 bases). The germline gives CDR1 SGHTA, CDR2 FQGNSA. V was shortened by 1 base and J by 8 bases, with 8 bases between the two germline ends. The CDR3 has 13 amino acids. The CDR3 spells CASSLVGGEKLFF. The CDR3 region has the DNA TGTGCCAGCAGCTTAGTGGGGGGGGAAAAACTGTTTTTT.

The chain has TRBV2 and TRBJ2-5; TRBD2 agrees at 8 bases. Unmatched junction bases numbered 4, after V lost 6 bases and J lost 1 base. The CDR3 length is 14 residues. CDR1 SNHLY and CDR2 FYNNEI come from the germline V gene. In nucleotides, the CDR3 is TGTGCCAGCAGAGAGAGCGGGGGCCAAGAGACCCAGTACTTC. The encoded protein is CASRESGGQETQYF.

V and J are TRBV3-1 (or the pseudogene TRBV3-2) and TRBJ1-2; 10 bases align to TRBD1. CDR1 and CDR2 (germline): LGHDT, YNNKEL (reference sequence). This CDR3 is 16 amino acids long. With V trimmed by 0 bases and J by 2 bases, 3 bases remained unmatched. This CDR3 is CASSQEGTGVNYGYTF. The CDR3 nucleotides are TGTGCCAGCAGCCAAGAAGGGACAGGGGTGAACTATGGCTACACCTTC.

V is TRBV11-3 and J is TRBJ2-1; possibly TRBD1 for D (6 bases). Deletions cut 0 bases from V and 6 bases from J, with 27 bases between. CDR1 and CDR2 (germline): SGHNT, YENEEA. This CDR3 has 20 amino acids. The CDR3 DNA is TGTGCCAGCAGCTTAGACGTCAGGACACAGGGCGTCTTTGGACTCAATGAGCAGTTCTTC. It specifies CASSLDVRTQGVFGLNEQFF. The full variable domain, rest sourced from reference TRBV11-3 and TRBJ2-1, is EAGVVQSPRYKIIEKKQPVAFWCNPISGHNTLYWYLQNLGQGPELLIRYENEEAVDDSQLPKDRFSAERLKGVDSTLKIQPAELGDSAVYLCASSLDVRTQGVFGLNEQFFGPGTRLTVL.

The CDR3 sequence is CASSTSGTNQPQHF. The CDR3 nucleotides are TGTGCCAGTAGTACCTCCGGGACAAATCAGCCCCAGCATTTT. The chain is built from TRBV19 and TRBJ1-5, with D possibly being TRBD1 (6 bases). V dropped 4 bases and J dropped 4 bases, with 11 bases sitting between them. This CDR3 contains 14 residues. The germline gives CDR1 LNHDA, CDR2 SQIVND (reference sequence).

The V call is TRBV19, the J call TRBJ2-6; TRBD1 aligns across 10 bases. Germline trimming cut 7 bases from V and 0 bases from J; bases unmatched to any gene: 9. The CDR3 contains 18 residues. Germline CDR1 LNHDA, CDR2 SQIVND (reference sequence). CDR3 sequence reads: CASTYQDRGYSGANVLTF. CDR3 sequence (DNA): TGTGCCAGTACTTATCAGGACAGGGGGTACTCTGGGGCCAACGTCCTGACTTTC. Supplemented by reference TRBV19 and TRBJ2-6, the full variable domain reads DGGITQSPKYLFRKEGQNVTLSCEQNLNHDAMYWYRQDPGQGLRLIYYSQIVNDFQKGDIAEGYSVSREKKESFPLTVTSAQKNPTAFYLCASTYQDRGYSGANVLTFGAGSRLTVL.

This chain uses TRBV2 with TRBJ1-3; 7 nucleotides agree with TRBD1. This CDR3 is 17 amino acids long. Germline V gives CDR1 SNHLY, CDR2 FYNNEI. V lost 0 bases and J lost 0; bases outside the gene matches: 5. The CDR3 region has the DNA TGTGCCAGCAGTGAAGCTGCCGGGACAGACTCTGGAAACACCATATATTTT. It specifies CASSEAAGTDSGNTIYF.

V usage is TRBV11-2 and J usage is TRBJ2-3, with TRBD1 matching over 7 bases. This CDR3 region has 17 residues. J lost 1 base, V lost 1 base, and 8 bases had no gene match. CDR1 is SGHAT and CDR2 is FQNNGV in the germline V gene. This CDR3 reads CASSLAEPGQRTDTQYF. The CDR3 DNA is TGTGCCAGCAGCTTAGCAGAGCCGGGACAGCGCACAGATACGCAGTATTTT.

This clone was detected only once. The V and J genes are TRBV5-6 and TRBJ2-7; weak D call: TRBD1 (6 bases). The V and J ends lost 2 bases and 7 bases respectively, with 13 bases between them. The CDR3 sequence is 13 residues long. The germline CDR1 and CDR2 sequences are SGHDT and YYEEEE. As DNA, the CDR3 is TGTGCCAGCAGCTTACAGGGCCCACGGGAGCAGTACTTC. Its translation: CASSLQGPREQYF. Full variable domain (missing parts from reference TRBV5-6 and TRBJ2-7): DAGVTQSPTHLIKTRGQQVTLRCSPKSGHDTVSWYQQALGQGPQFIFQYYEEEERQRGNFPDRFSGHQFPNYSSELNVNALLLGDSALYLCASSLQGPREQYFGPGTRLTVT.

The chain combines TRBV12-3 or TRBV12-4 with TRBJ1-2, with D tentatively TRBD1 (6 bases). Trimming stripped 2 bases from V and 4 bases from J, with 8 bases between. The CDR3 spans 13 residues. The CDR3 DNA reads as TGTGCCAGCAGTTTACTCAGGGGCTATGGCTACACCTTC. It is translated as CASSLLRGYGYTF.

The rearrangement joins TRBV19 to TRBJ2-1; 10 nucleotides line up with TRBD2. Germline V CDR1 and CDR2: LNHDA, SQIVND (reference sequence). The CDR3 extends over 14 amino acids. Trimming at V came to 2 bases and at J to 5 bases, leaving 0 bases not matched to a gene. CDR3 sequence (DNA): TGTGCCAGTAGTATACTAGCGGGGGACAATGAGCAGTTCTTC. Translated, it gives CASSILAGDNEQFF.

The CDR3 loop reads CASSPRLAGGPSEQYF. For the CDR3, the DNA is TGTGCCAGCTCACCAAGACTAGCGGGAGGGCCATCCGAGCAGTACTTC. The chain recombines TRBV18 with TRBJ2-7, with 14 positions matching TRBD2. V was pared by 2 bases and J by 6 bases, with 6 bases of the junction left unmatched. CDR1 is KGHSH and CDR2 is LQKENI in the germline V gene. This CDR3 has 16 residues.

This clone was found a few times. The CDR3 protein is CASSPHGATNQPQHF. DNA of the CDR3: TGTGCCAGCAGCCCCCACGGTGCGACTAATCAGCCCCAGCATTTT. The chain links TRBV3-1 (or the pseudogene TRBV3-2) to TRBJ1-5, with D hard to call. This CDR3 has 15 residues. Per the germline V gene, CDR1 is LGHDT and CDR2 is YNNKEL (reference sequence). V dropped 4 bases and J dropped 4 bases, with 14 bases sitting between them.

The chain uses TRBV2 and TRBJ2-7; D may be TRBD2 (7 bases). The germline gives CDR1 SNHLY, CDR2 FYNNEI. This CDR3 contains 12 residues. The V end was cut by 2 bases, the J end by 13 bases, with 15 bases between. CDR3 coding DNA: TGTGCCAGCAGTGAATCGGGGGGCGATGGATACTTC. Amino acids: CASSESGGDGYF. The variable domain in full, completed from reference TRBV2 and TRBJ2-7, reads EPEVTQTPSHQVTQMGQEVILRCVPISNHLYFYWYRQILGQKVEFLVSFYNNEISEKSEIFDDQFSVERPDGSNFTLKIRSTKLEDSAMYFCASSESGGDGYFGPGTRLTVT.

This clone was counted only a few times. The chain carries TRBV6-4 and TRBJ2-1, with 9 bases aligning to TRBD2. Germline V gene lookup returns CDR1 MRHNA and CDR2 SNTAGT. This CDR3 has 15 residues. J gave up 1 base and V 3 bases, and 1 base lay outside the gene matches. CDR3 residues: CASSEREGSYNEQFF. CDR3 nucleotide sequence: TGTGCCAGCAGTGAGCGGGAGGGATCCTACAATGAGCAGTTCTTC.

The chain joins TRBV9 to TRBJ2-2, with a tentative D call TRBD1 (6 bases). Trimming pared 6 bases from V and 5 bases from J, leaving 17 bases between. From germline, CDR1 is SGDLS and CDR2 YYNGEE. CDR3 length equals 15 residues. CDR3 residues: CASTSGVSPTGELFF. CDR3 sequence (DNA): TGTGCCAGCACCTCAGGGGTTAGTCCGACCGGGGAGCTGTTTTTT.

This clone has a single count. The J gene is TRBJ1-2, the V gene TRBV19; no firm D call. Germline V lookup: CDR1 LNHDA, CDR2 SQIVND (reference sequence). V lost 1 base and J lost 4, with 10 bases in between. This CDR3 has 14 amino acids. The CDR3 nucleotides read TGTGCCAGTAGTATAGCGGCCCGCGGCTATGGCTACACCTTC. Protein: CASSIAARGYGYTF.

V and J are TRBV7-8 and TRBJ2-7; 11 bases line up with TRBD2. V dropped 6 bases and J dropped 3; count of bases not matched to a gene: 4. The CDR3 contains 14 residues. The germline gives CDR1 SGHVS, CDR2 FQNEAQ. The CDR3 sequence: CASRPTSGGYEQYF. In DNA, the CDR3 is TGTGCCAGCAGGCCCACTAGCGGGGGCTACGAGCAGTACTTC. Combining the CDR3 with reference TRBV7-8 and TRBJ2-7 gives the whole variable domain GAGVSQSPRYKVAKRGQDVALRCDPISGHVSLFWYQQALGQGPEFLTYFQNEAQLDKSGLPSDRFFAERPEGSVSTLKIQRTQQEDSAVYLCASRPTSGGYEQYFGPGTRLTVT.

This sequence joins TRBV24-1 and TRBJ1-5; TRBD1 might be the D (5 bases). The CDR3 length is 14 residues. CDR1 and CDR2 (germline): KGHDR, SFDVKD. Deletions cut 7 bases from V and 5 bases from J, with 14 bases between. The CDR3 DNA reads as TGTGCCACCAGCGGATCAGGGTGGGATCAGCCCCAGCATTTT. Amino acid sequence: CATSGSGWDQPQHF.

This clone was counted only a few times. The chain couples TRBV4-2 to TRBJ1-1, with a tentative D call TRBD1 (5 bases). The CDR3 runs 13 residues. Trimming took off 2 bases at V and 2 bases at J, with 6 bases between the two ends. Germline V gives CDR1 LGHNA, CDR2 YNFKEQ. CDR3 in amino acids: CASSQTGNTEAFF. The CDR3 DNA sequence: TGTGCCAGCAGCCAAACAGGTAACACTGAAGCTTTCTTT.

V gene TRBV29-1 combines with J gene TRBJ2-7; tentatively, D is TRBD2 (5 bases). The CDR3 loop spans 11 amino acids. The germline V gene has CDR1 SQVTM and CDR2 ANQGSEA. The ends were cut back, 7 bases at V and 4 bases at J, with 11 bases in the middle. The CDR3 is CSASDWYEQYF. As DNA, the CDR3 is TGCAGCGCCTCGGACTGGTACGAGCAGTACTTC.

The chain couples TRBV7-8 to TRBJ1-4; 12 bases fit TRBD1. V shed 3 bases and J 8 bases; nucleotides not matched to a gene: 7. CDR3 length: 16 amino acids. Germline V gene lookup returns CDR1 SGHVS and CDR2 FQNEAQ. The CDR3 region is CASSFNRDRGREKLFF. In DNA, the CDR3 is TGTGCCAGCAGCTTCAACCGGGACAGGGGGCGGGAAAAACTGTTTTTT.

The chain is built from TRBV7-9 and TRBJ2-7; TRBD2 matches 12 bases. Germline V gene data show CDR1 as SEHNR and CDR2 as FQNEAQ (reference sequence). The CDR3 runs to 17 residues. J was trimmed by 1 base and V by 4 bases; bases with no gene match: 8. The CDR3 spells CASSSQLGLAGSYEQYF. CDR3 sequence (DNA): TGTGCCAGCAGCTCCCAACTGGGACTAGCGGGTTCCTACGAGCAGTACTTC.

The V gene is TRBV2, the J gene TRBJ1-5; D is perhaps TRBD1 (5 bases). The CDR3 loop spans 14 amino acids. From germline, CDR1 is SNHLY and CDR2 FYNNEI. V shed 2 bases and J shed 7 bases, with 12 bases lying between them. The DNA of the CDR3 is TGTGCCAGCAGTGAACAGGGCCCGAGGCAGCCCCAGCATTTT. This encodes CASSEQGPRQPQHF.

This rearrangement joins TRBV7-9 to TRBJ2-1, with a possible D match to TRBD1 (6 bases). The CDR3 covers 15 residues. The germline CDR1 and CDR2 sequences are SEHNR and FQNEAQ (reference sequence). The V end was cut by 4 bases, the J end by 2 bases, with 12 bases between. DNA of the CDR3: TGTGCCAGCAGCTCAAGGGGGAACCCCTACAATGAGCAGTTCTTC. Translated, it gives CASSSRGNPYNEQFF.

The CDR3 nucleotides read TGTGCCAGCAGGCTACCAGGGGGCGAGCAGTACTTC. This codes for CASRLPGGEQYF. The chain has TRBV12-3 or TRBV12-4 and TRBJ2-7, with 7 nucleotides matching TRBD1. CDR3 length equals 12 residues. V dropped 6 bases and J dropped 6; count of bases not matched to a gene: 5.